This T cell receptor (beta chain) stems from a study of T cell repertoires in cytomegalovirus infection. Germline V gene sequence: CDR1 SGHTA, CDR2 FQGTGA. This CDR3 has 14 amino acids. Trimming took 5 bases from V and 7 from J; bases not matched to a gene: 8. This clonotype was detected only a few times. Its antigen remains unknown. TCRdb passed the reads through MiXCR, listing each CDR3 protein once. The sample has tens of thousands of distinct CDR3 sequences; approximately 46% are singletons. This sample comprised CD8+ T cells from cultured PBMCs, obtained from culture after CMV antigen stimulation. This receptor was taken from a human donor in good health (CMV status not recorded). Some clones in this sample may be carry-over from other donors' samples. The V gene is TRBV7-3, the J gene TRBJ1-2; the match to TRBD1 covers 9 bases. CDR3 in amino acids: CASSQDRGSGGYTF. The CDR3 DNA is TGTGCCAGCAGCCAGGACAGGGGATCTGGTGGCTACACCTTC.